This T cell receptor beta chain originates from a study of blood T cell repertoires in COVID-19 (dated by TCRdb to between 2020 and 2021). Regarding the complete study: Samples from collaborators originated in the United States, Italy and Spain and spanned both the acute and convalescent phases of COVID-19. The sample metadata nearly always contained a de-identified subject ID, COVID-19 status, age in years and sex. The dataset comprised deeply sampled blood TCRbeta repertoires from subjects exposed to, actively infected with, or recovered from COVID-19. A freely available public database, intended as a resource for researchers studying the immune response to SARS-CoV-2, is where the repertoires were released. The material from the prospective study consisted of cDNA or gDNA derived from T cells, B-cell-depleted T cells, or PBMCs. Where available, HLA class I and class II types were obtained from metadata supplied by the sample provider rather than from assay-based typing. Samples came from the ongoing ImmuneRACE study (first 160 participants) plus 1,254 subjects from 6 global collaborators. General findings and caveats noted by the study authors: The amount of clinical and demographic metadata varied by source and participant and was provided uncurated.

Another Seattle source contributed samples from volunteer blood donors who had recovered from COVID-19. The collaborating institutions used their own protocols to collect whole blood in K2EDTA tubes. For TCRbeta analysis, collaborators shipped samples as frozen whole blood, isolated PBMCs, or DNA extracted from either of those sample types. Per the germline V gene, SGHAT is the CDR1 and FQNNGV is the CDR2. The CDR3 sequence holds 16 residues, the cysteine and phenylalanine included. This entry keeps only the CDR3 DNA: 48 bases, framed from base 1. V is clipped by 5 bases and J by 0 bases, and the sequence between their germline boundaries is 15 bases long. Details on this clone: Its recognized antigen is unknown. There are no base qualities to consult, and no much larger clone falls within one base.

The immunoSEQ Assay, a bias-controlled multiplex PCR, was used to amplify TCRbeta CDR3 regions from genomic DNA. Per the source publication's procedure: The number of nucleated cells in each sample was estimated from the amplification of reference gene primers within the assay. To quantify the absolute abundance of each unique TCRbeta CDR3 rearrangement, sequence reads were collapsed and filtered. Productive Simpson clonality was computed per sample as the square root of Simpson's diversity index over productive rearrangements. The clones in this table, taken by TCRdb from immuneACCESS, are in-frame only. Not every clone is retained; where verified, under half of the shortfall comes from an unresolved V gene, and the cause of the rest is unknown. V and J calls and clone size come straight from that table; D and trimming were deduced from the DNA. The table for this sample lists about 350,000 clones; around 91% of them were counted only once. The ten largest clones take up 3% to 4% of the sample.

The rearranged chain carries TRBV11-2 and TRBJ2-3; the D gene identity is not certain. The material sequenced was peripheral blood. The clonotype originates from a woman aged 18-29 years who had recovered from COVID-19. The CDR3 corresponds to CASSPSRPTSTDTQYF. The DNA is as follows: TGTGCCAGCAGCCCGAGCCGTCCAACTAGCACAGATACGCAGTATTTT.